Below, one TCR beta chain is given with its context. Its antigen is unidentified. This CDR3 spans 14 amino acids. Germline loops: CDR1 SGDLS, CDR2 YYNGEE. V trimming: 1 base; J trimming: 6 bases; junction bases outside the gene matches: 1. Evenly divided among several immunoSEQ plates was the genomic DNA of each subset. Generated by immunoSEQ multiplex PCR, the TCRdb table keeps only in-frame clones and is missing some. This table holds fewer than 2.5 million clones, roughly 93% found once. This sample is drawn from a study of shared clonotypes between healthy human individuals. Study context: A couple of women and a few men aged 18 to 49 served as donors. Three CD4 naive, three CD4 memory, two CD8 naive and one CD8 memory plate were used per donor.

General study findings and limits: As a rule, naive subsets had a larger estimated richness than memory subsets.

What was sequenced was naive CD4+ T cells from PBMCs. Subset denoted: CD45RA+ positively selected. The rearrangement joins TRBV9 to TRBJ2-1, with 10 nucleotides matching TRBD1. The clonotype originates from a man younger than 35 in good health. Some clones in this sample may be carry-over from other donors' samples. The CDR3 region is CASSVWTGGNEQFF. CDR3 coding DNA: TGTGCCAGCAGCGTATGGACAGGGGGCAATGAGCAGTTCTTC.